This T cell receptor beta chain was sequenced during a study of CD8+ T cells in alopecia areata. Study findings and constraints: Among patients, TCR sharing was less clear than in mice, a difference possibly due in part to HLA diversity in the patient population. Besides other cells, scalp samples also yield sequences of resident alphabeta T cells from normal skin.

This clone was detected a few times. The antigen is not known. Following RNA extraction, reverse transcription yielded cDNA that acted as the sequencing template. The protocol was immunoSEQ multiplex PCR, while the TCRdb copy is restricted to in-frame clones and leaves out a portion. The table includes 120,000 or so clones, about 46% detected once. Sequenced material: NKG2D-low CD8+ T cells sorted from blood. This TCR was sampled from a human donor with alopecia areata.

CDR3: CSVEPLGQGSYEQYF. The CDR3 region has the DNA TGCAGCGTTGAACCCCTGGGACAGGGGTCCTACGAGCAGTACTTC. V is TRBV29-1 and J is TRBJ2-7, with 10 bases that match TRBD1. This CDR3 is built from 15 residues. With 2 bases clipped from V and 1 base from J, the junction kept 5 bases outside the gene matches. CDR1 and CDR2 from the germline V gene are SQVTM and ANQGSEA.